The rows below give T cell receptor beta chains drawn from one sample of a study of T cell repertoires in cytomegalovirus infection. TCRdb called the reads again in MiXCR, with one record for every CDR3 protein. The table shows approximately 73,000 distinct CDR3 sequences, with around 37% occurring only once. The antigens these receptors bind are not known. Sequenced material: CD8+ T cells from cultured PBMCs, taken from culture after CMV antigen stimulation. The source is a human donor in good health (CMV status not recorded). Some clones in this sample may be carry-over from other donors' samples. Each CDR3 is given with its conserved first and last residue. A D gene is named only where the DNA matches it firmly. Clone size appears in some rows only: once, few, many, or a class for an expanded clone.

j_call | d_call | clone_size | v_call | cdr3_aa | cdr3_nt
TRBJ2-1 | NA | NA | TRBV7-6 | CASSLGGLRNEQFF | TGTGCCAGCAGCTTAGGTGGGCTTAGGAATGAGCAGTTCTTC
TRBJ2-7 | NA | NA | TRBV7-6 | CASSLGAVGYEQYF | TGTGCCAGCAGCTTAGGGGCAGTGGGCTACGAGCAGTACTTC
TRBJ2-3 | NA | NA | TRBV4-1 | CASSQGGKDTQYF | TGTGCCAGCAGCCAAGGGGGGAAAGATACGCAGTATTTT
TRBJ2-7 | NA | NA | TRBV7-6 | CASSLAEGDEQYF | TGTGCCAGCAGCTTAGCGGAGGGAGACGAGCAGTACTTC
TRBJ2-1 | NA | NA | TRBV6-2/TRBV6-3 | CASSYLGGSNNEQFF | TGTGCCAGCAGTTATCTTGGGGGGTCCAACAATGAGCAGTTCTTC
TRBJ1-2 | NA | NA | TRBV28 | CASSRVGGVANYGYTF | TGTGCCAGCAGCCGAGTGGGGGGAGTCGCTAACTATGGCTACACCTTC
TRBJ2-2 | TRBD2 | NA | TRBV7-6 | CASRGTSGGQNTGELFF | TGTGCCAGCAGAGGCACTAGCGGGGGTCAAAACACCGGGGAGCTGTTTTTT
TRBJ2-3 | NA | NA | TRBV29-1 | CSVEDSRGGTTDTQYF | TGCAGCGTTGAAGATAGTAGGGGGGGCACCACAGATACGCAGTATTTT
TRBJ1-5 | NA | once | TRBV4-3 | CASSQNYNRVNNQPQHF | TGCGCCAGCAGCCAAAATTATAACAGGGTTAACAATCAGCCCCAGCATTTT
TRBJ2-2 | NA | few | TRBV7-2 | CASSLSIAGELFF | TGTGCCAGCAGCTTGTCGATCGCCGGGGAGCTGTTTTTT
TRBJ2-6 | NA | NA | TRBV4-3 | CASSQDASSSGANVLTF | TGCGCCAGCAGCCAAGATGCCAGTTCCTCTGGGGCCAACGTCCTGACTTTC
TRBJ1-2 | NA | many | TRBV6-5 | CATGSGAATLFDGYTF | TGTGCCACCGGGTCTGGGGCAGCTACTTTATTCGATGGCTACACCTTC
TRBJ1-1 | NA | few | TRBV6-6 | CASSYASPNTEAFF | TGTGCCAGCAGTTACGCCAGTCCTAACACTGAAGCTTTCTTT
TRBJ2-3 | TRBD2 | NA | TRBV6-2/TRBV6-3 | CASSTPSGGSLPQYF | TGTGCCAGCAGTACCCCTTCGGGGGGTTCCCTCCCGCAGTATTTT
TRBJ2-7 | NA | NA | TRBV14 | CASSQGDGQIYEQYF | TGTGCCAGCAGCCAAGGTGATGGACAAATCTACGAGCAGTACTTC
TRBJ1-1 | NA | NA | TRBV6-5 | CASSYSAATNTEAFF | TGTGCCAGCAGTTACTCGGCAGCGACGAACACTGAAGCTTTCTTT
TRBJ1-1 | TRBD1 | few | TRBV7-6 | CASSDRGRETEAFF | TGTGCCAGCAGCGACAGGGGGCGAGAGACTGAAGCTTTCTTT
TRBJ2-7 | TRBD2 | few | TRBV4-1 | CASSQASGGASEQYF | TGCGCCAGCAGCCAAGCTAGCGGGGGGGCCTCCGAGCAGTACTTC
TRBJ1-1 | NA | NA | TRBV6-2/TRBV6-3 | CASSYSGVVAEAFF | TGTGCCAGCAGTTACTCGGGGGTCGTGGCTGAAGCTTTCTTT
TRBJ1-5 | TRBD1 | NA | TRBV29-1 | CSVEVAGTGTGQPQHF | TGCAGCGTTGAAGTTGCCGGGACAGGGACAGGACAGCCCCAGCATTTT
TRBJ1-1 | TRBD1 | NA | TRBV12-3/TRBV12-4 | CASSWRGPTEAFF | TGTGCCAGCAGTTGGAGGGGGCCCACTGAAGCTTTCTTT
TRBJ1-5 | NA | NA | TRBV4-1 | CASSQIQGSNQPQHF | TGTGCCAGCAGCCAAATACAGGGAAGTAATCAGCCCCAGCATTTT
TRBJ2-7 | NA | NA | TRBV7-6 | CASSLRGGGRGEQYF | TGTGCCAGCAGCCTCAGAGGGGGGGGTCGGGGCGAGCAGTACTTC
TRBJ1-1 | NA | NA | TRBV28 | CASSESKAGGTEAFF | TGTGCCAGCAGTGAGTCAAAGGCCGGGGGCACTGAAGCTTTCTTT
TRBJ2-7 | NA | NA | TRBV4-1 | CASSQDLLDQLGQYF | TGCGCCAGCAGCCAAGATCTTTTGGATCAGCTGGGGCAGTACTTC
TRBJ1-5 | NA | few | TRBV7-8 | CASSFIGGGRPQHF | TGTGCCAGCAGCTTTATCGGAGGGGGAAGGCCCCAGCATTTT
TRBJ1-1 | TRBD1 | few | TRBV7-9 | CASSTRQGNTEAFF | TGTGCCAGCAGCACCCGACAGGGCAACACTGAAGCTTTCTTT
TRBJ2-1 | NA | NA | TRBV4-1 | CASSSPLTDYNEQFF | TGCGCCAGCAGCTCCCCCCTGACGGATTACAATGAGCAGTTCTTC
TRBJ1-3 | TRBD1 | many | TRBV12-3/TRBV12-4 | CASRSDRVMIRSGNTIYF | TGTGCCAGCAGGTCCGACAGGGTTATGATTCGGTCTGGAAACACCATATATTTT
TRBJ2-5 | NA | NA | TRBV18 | CASSRKGAGYQETQYF | TGTGCCAGCTCTCGTAAGGGAGCCGGGTACCAAGAGACCCAGTACTTC
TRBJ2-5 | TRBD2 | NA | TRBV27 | CASSLTYPTTSGQETQYF | TGTGCCAGCAGTTTGACATACCCAACCACTAGCGGCCAAGAGACCCAGTACTTC
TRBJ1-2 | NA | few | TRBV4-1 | CASSQGPQWGEFLYGYTF | TGCGCCAGCAGCCAAGGCCCCCAGTGGGGGGAATTCCTCTATGGCTACACCTTC
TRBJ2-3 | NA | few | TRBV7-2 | CASSLIKSPGDTQYF | TGTGCCAGCAGCCTTATTAAGTCACCGGGAGATACGCAGTATTTT
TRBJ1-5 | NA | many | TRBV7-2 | CASSPLQVDSSNQPQHF | TGTGCCAGCAGCCCTCTCCAAGTAGACAGCAGCAATCAGCCCCAGCATTTT
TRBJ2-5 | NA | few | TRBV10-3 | CAIRGLRETQYF | TGTGCCATCAGGGGTTTGCGGGAGACCCAGTACTTC
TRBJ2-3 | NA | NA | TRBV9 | CASSVDYTQGPTDTQYF | TGTGCCAGCAGCGTAGACTACACTCAAGGCCCCACAGATACGCAGTATTTT
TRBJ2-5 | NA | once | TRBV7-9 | CASSLGLQETQYF | TGTGCCAGCAGCCTGGGACTGCAAGAGACCCAGTACTTC
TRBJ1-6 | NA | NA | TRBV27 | CASSLQGLGSPLHF | TGTGCCAGCAGTTTACAGGGGCTGGGGTCACCCCTCCACTTT
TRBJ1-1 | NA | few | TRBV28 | CASSLWTVANTEAFF | TGTGCCAGCAGCTTGTGGACGGTCGCGAACACTGAAGCTTTCTTT
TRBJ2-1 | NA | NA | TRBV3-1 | CASTPGESYNEQFF | TGTGCCAGCACCCCCGGGGAATCCTACAATGAGCAGTTCTTC
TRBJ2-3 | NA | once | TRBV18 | CASSPPSGEADTQYF | TGTGCCAGCTCACCACCGTCTGGGGAGGCAGATACGCAGTATTTT
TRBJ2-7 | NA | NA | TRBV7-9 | CASSTTSGEYEQYF | TGTGCCAGCAGCACCACCTCAGGGGAGTACGAGCAGTACTTC
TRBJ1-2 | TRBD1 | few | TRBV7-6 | CASSPRETGVFGYTF | TGTGCCAGCAGCCCGAGGGAGACAGGGGTATTTGGCTACACCTTC
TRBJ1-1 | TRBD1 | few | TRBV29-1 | CSVVGTEYEAFF | TGCAGCGTAGTCGGGACAGAATATGAAGCTTTCTTT
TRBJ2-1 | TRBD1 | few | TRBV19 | CASSHETGAYNEQFF | TGTGCCAGTAGTCATGAAACAGGGGCCTACAATGAGCAGTTCTTC
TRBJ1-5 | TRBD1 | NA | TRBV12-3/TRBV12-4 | CASSQDRDNQPQHF | TGTGCCAGCAGTCAAGACAGGGACAATCAGCCCCAGCATTTT
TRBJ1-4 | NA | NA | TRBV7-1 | CASSRPGPREEKLFF | TGTGCCAGCAGCCGGCCGGGCCCCAGGGAGGAAAAACTGTTTTTT
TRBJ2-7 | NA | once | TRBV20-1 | CSAPDIQGSYEQYF | TGCAGTGCCCCCGACATTCAAGGATCCTACGAGCAGTACTTC
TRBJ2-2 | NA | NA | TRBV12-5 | CASGSASAGELFF | TGTGCTAGTGGATCCGCCTCGGCCGGGGAGCTGTTTTTT
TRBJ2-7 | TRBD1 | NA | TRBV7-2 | CASSEPGQGSYEQYF | TGTGCCAGCAGCGAACCGGGACAGGGCTCCTACGAGCAGTACTTC
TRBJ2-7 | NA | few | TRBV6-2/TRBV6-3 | CASRAGTPFYEQYF | TGTGCCAGCAGAGCCGGGACACCTTTCTACGAGCAGTACTTC
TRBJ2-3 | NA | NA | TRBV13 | CASSLTGGSLDTQYF | TGTGCCAGCAGCTTGACAGGAGGTTCCTTGGATACGCAGTATTTT
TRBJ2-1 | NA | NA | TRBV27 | CASSVGGPSYNEQFF | TGTGCCAGCAGTGTGGGGGGGCCTTCCTACAATGAGCAGTTCTTC
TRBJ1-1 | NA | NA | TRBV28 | CASRNPGDTEAFF | TGTGCCAGTAGGAATCCAGGGGACACTGAAGCTTTCTTT
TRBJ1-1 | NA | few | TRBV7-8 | CASSLIIVSAAEAFF | TGTGCCAGCAGCTTAATTATTGTGTCGGCGGCTGAAGCTTTCTTT